Shown below are 26 T cell receptor beta chains from a single sample sequenced in a study of blood T cell repertoires in COVID-19. Sequencing used immunoSEQ multiplex PCR; TCRdb keeps in-frame clones, though not all of them. The table has around 82,000 clones, 70% to 90% seen once. The sample taken for sequencing was peripheral blood. The receptors shown here come from a man aged 50 or older with COVID-19, enrolled during active disease.

This clone was counted a single time. The V call is TRBV13, the J call TRBJ1-2; 8 nucleotides align to TRBD1. J was trimmed by 1 base and V by 4 bases; bases with no gene match: 8. CDR1 and CDR2 (germline): PRHDT, FYEKMQ (reference sequence). The CDR3 runs to 16 residues. CDR3: CASSSLEDRDNYGYTF. The DNA for the CDR3 is TGTGCCAGCAGCTCGCTAGAGGACAGGGATAACTATGGCTACACCTTC. Using reference TRBV13 and TRBJ1-2 for the parts outside the CDR3, the full variable domain is AAGVIQSPRHLIKEKRETATLKCYPIPRHDTVYWYQQGPGQDPQFLISFYEKMQSDKGSIPDRFSAQQFSDYHSELNMSSLELGDSALYFCASSSLEDRDNYGYTFGSGTRLTVV.

This clone was detected once. V and J are TRBV7-3 and TRBJ1-6, with D perhaps matching TRBD1 (5 bases). Germline V CDR1 and CDR2: SGHTA, FQGTGA. The CDR3 contains 14 residues. Trimming shortened V by 5 bases and J by 4 bases, and 9 bases separated the two germline ends. CDR3 region: CASSLGHYNSPLHF. The DNA for the CDR3 is TGTGCCAGCAGCCTCGGACATTATAATTCACCCCTCCACTTT.

The rearrangement joins TRBV29-1 to TRBJ2-1; TRBD2 aligns across 10 bases. Germline loops: CDR1 SQVTM, CDR2 ANQGSEA. The trim removed 6 bases at V and 3 bases at J, leaving 2 bases unmatched. This CDR3 has 13 residues. CDR3 DNA: TGCAGCGTACTAGCGGGAAACTACAATGAGCAGTTCTTC. This translates into CSVLAGNYNEQFF.

This clone has just one count. The chain carries TRBV11-2 and TRBJ1-1, with D unresolved. The germline V gene has CDR1 SGHAT and CDR2 FQNNGV. CDR3 length: 13 residues. The ends were cut back, 5 bases at V and 0 bases at J, with 7 bases in the middle. In DNA form, the CDR3 reads TGTGCCAGCAGCCTCGACTTGAACACTGAAGCTTTCTTT. This translates into CASSLDLNTEAFF.

The chain couples TRBV4-1 to TRBJ2-3; tentative D call: TRBD2 (6 bases). V was trimmed by 4 bases and J by 2 bases, leaving 19 bases between them. CDR3 size: 17 residues. Germline V gives CDR1 MGHRA, CDR2 YSYEKL. The CDR3 DNA reads TGCGCCAGCAGCCGGAAGCCGGGACTTCCAAACACAGATACGCAGTATTTT. Translation gives CASSRKPGLPNTDTQYF.

The genes are TRBV29-1 and TRBJ2-1, with D unclear. The germline CDR1 and CDR2 sequences are SQVTM and ANQGSEA. V lost 4 bases and J 8 bases, leaving 12 bases between the germline ends. This CDR3 has 12 amino acids. The CDR3 here is CSVVGLQHEQFF. CDR3 coding DNA: TGCAGCGTTGTTGGCCTCCAACATGAGCAGTTCTTC.

The chain combines TRBV6-5 with TRBJ2-7; D perhaps matches TRBD1 (6 bases). Per germline, CDR1 MNHEY and CDR2 SVGAGI. This CDR3 contains 14 residues. Trimming shortened V by 6 bases and J by 2 bases, and 14 bases separated the two germline ends. The CDR3, as DNA: TGTGCCAGCAGCCGAGACAGGAGTACCTACGAGCAGTACTTC. As protein: CASSRDRSTYEQYF.

The chain links TRBV28 to TRBJ1-5, with D unresolved. The V and J ends lost 7 bases and 3 bases respectively, with 10 bases between them. CDR1 is MDHEN, CDR2 SYDVKM, per germline. The CDR3 extends over 13 amino acids. CDR3 bases: TGTGCCAGCATGCGCGTCAACAATCAGCCCCAGCATTTT. Its translation: CASMRVNNQPQHF.

The rearrangement links TRBV27 to TRBJ1-6; D gene ambiguous. Trimming took 10 bases from V and 2 from J, leaving 12 bases between them. Germline lookup yields CDR1 MNHEY and CDR2 SMNVEV (reference sequence). The CDR3 runs 14 residues. The CDR3 DNA is TGTGCCACCATGGGCACGGCCTATAATTCACCCCTCCACTTT. Its protein product is CATMGTAYNSPLHF.

This sequence joins TRBV6-6 and TRBJ2-4; 10 nucleotides line up with TRBD2. CDR1 MNHNY and CDR2 SVGAGI come from the germline V gene (reference sequence). The CDR3 totals 19 residues. Trimming took 5 bases from V and 1 from J; bases not matched to a gene: 14. The CDR3 here is CASSPRGASGRAAKNIQYF. The CDR3, as DNA: TGTGCCAGCAGTCCAAGGGGTGCTAGCGGGAGAGCGGCCAAAAACATTCAGTACTTC.

V and J are TRBV28 and TRBJ1-4; 9 nucleotides align to TRBD1. CDR3 size: 15 residues. CDR1 is MDHEN and CDR2 is SYDVKM in the germline V gene. Unmatched junction bases numbered 8, after V lost 7 bases and J lost 5 bases. The CDR3 reads CASNPGQGRNEKLFF. The CDR3 DNA reads as TGTGCCAGCAACCCGGGACAGGGAAGGAATGAAAAACTGTTTTTT.

V is TRBV6-5 and J is TRBJ2-7; possible D gene TRBD1, 5 bases. V was trimmed by 6 bases and J by 5 bases, leaving 11 bases between them. This CDR3 has 12 residues. Germline V lookup: CDR1 MNHEY, CDR2 SVGAGI. The CDR3 loop is CASRMDNNEQYF. The CDR3, as DNA: TGTGCCAGCAGGATGGACAATAACGAGCAGTACTTC.

The chain links TRBV7-9 to TRBJ1-1; weak D call: TRBD1 (6 bases). The V gene lost 5 bases and the J gene lost 5 bases, with 15 bases spanning the gap. This CDR3 region has 14 residues. CDR1 is SEHNR and CDR2 is FQNEAQ in the germline V gene (reference sequence). The CDR3 DNA sequence: TGTGCCAGCAGCAGCCAGGGGATTAGGACTGAAGCTTTCTTT. Translating gives CASSSQGIRTEAFF.

The V gene is TRBV18, the J gene TRBJ2-1; D unclear. CDR3 size: 13 residues. V was shortened by 6 bases and J by 7 bases, with 13 bases between the two germline ends. CDR1 and CDR2 from the germline V gene are KGHSH and LQKENI. As DNA, the CDR3 is TGTGCCAGCTCCACTTCGCCCCTTAATGAGCAGTTCTTC. Translation gives CASSTSPLNEQFF.

CDR3 nucleotides: TGTGCCAGCAGCGGCCTAGCGGGAGACGAGCAGTACTTC. It specifies CASSGLAGDEQYF. V and J are TRBV5-5 and TRBJ2-7; 10 bases are shared with TRBD2. CDR1 and CDR2 from the germline V gene are SGHKS and YYEKEE (reference sequence). V shed 4 bases, J shed 5 bases, and the junction held 3 bases outside the gene matches. The length of the CDR3 is 13 residues.

The chain couples TRBV27 to TRBJ1-3, with a tentative D call TRBD1 (6 bases). The CDR3 sequence is 15 residues long. CDR1 is MNHEY and CDR2 is SMNVEV in the germline V gene (reference sequence). Trimming removed 5 bases at V and 0 bases at J, with 11 bases between. Written as DNA, the CDR3 is TGTGCCAGCAGTGTGGGGGGGCCCTCTGGAAACACCATATATTTT. This sequence encodes CASSVGGPSGNTIYF.

The chain employs TRBV5-1 and TRBJ1-1; TRBD1 agrees at 8 bases. Losses at the gene ends were 4 bases for V and 5 bases for J; bases not matched to a gene: 16. The germline gives CDR1 SGHRS, CDR2 YFSETQ. This CDR3 contains 17 residues. The CDR3 reads CASSTTPGGAGKTEAFF. CDR3 nucleotides: TGCGCCAGCAGCACAACTCCAGGGGGCGCGGGGAAAACTGAAGCTTTCTTT.

Judged by abundance, this clone is medium-sized. The CDR3 nucleotides are TGTGCCAGTAGCTTACTGGGACAGGGGGCCCACGAGCAGTACTTC. This encodes CASSLLGQGAHEQYF. This rearrangement joins TRBV19 to TRBJ2-7; 12 nucleotides align to TRBD1. The CDR3 extends over 15 amino acids. Germline V gene data show CDR1 as LNHDA and CDR2 as SQIVND (reference sequence). The V and J ends lost 6 bases and 5 bases, in that order; junction bases with no gene match: 8.

This sequence joins TRBV11-2 and TRBJ2-1; the D gene is possibly TRBD2 (6 bases). This CDR3 region has 14 residues. Trimming stripped 7 bases from V and 4 bases from J, with 14 bases between. Germline CDR1 and CDR2: SGHAT and FQNNGV. Written as DNA, the CDR3 is TGTGCCAGCACATCGATGGGAGGTTACAATGAGCAGTTCTTC. This encodes CASTSMGGYNEQFF.

The rearrangement joins TRBV28 to TRBJ2-2; no definite D call. Trimming pared 3 bases from V and 6 bases from J, leaving 8 bases between. Germline V lookup: CDR1 MDHEN, CDR2 SYDVKM. The CDR3 loop spans 13 amino acids. The CDR3 region has the DNA TGTGCCAGCAGTTTCCGGGTTCCCGGGGAGCTGTTTTTT. Encoded protein: CASSFRVPGELFF.

The rearrangement joins TRBV2 to TRBJ1-2; weak D call: TRBD1 (5 bases). The germline V gene has CDR1 SNHLY and CDR2 FYNNEI. This CDR3 is 14 amino acids long. V lost 7 bases to trimming and J lost 7 bases, with 19 bases between them. CDR3 in amino acids: CASTSQGLRSGYTF. The CDR3 coding sequence is TGTGCCAGCACCTCCCAGGGCCTTCGCTCTGGCTACACCTTC. The complete variable domain, with remaining parts taken from reference TRBV2 and TRBJ1-2, reads EPEVTQTPSHQVTQMGQEVILRCVPISNHLYFYWYRQILGQKVEFLVSFYNNEISEKSEIFDDQFSVERPDGSNFTLKIRSTKLEDSAMYFCASTSQGLRSGYTFGSGTRLTVV.

The genes are TRBV10-3 and TRBJ2-5, with 10 bases matching TRBD2. The CDR3 length is 15 residues. Germline assignment: CDR1 ENHRY and CDR2 SYGVKD. With V trimmed by 10 bases and J by 1 base, 9 bases remained unmatched. The CDR3 region is CATLAGATIQETQYF. CDR3 DNA: TGTGCCACCCTAGCGGGAGCGACGATCCAAGAGACCCAGTACTTC.

The V and J genes are TRBV30 and TRBJ1-4; D is possibly TRBD1 (6 bases). CDR1 and CDR2 (germline): GTSNPN, SVGIG (reference sequence). The V and J ends lost 7 bases and 4 bases respectively, with 10 bases between them. This CDR3 comprises 12 residues. The CDR3 sequence: CAFTDSNEKLFF. Here the CDR3 DNA reads TGTGCCTTCACGGACAGTAATGAAAAACTGTTTTTT.

The chain links TRBV19 to TRBJ2-7; 9 positions match TRBD2. The CDR3 contains 15 residues. From germline, CDR1 is LNHDA and CDR2 SQIVND (reference sequence). J lost 6 bases, V lost 5 bases, and 11 bases had no gene match. The CDR3 loop reads CASSPSGRPAGEQYF. CDR3 in DNA: TGTGCCAGTAGTCCCAGCGGGAGGCCCGCCGGCGAGCAGTACTTC.

The chain recombines TRBV6-5 with TRBJ1-1; tentative D call: TRBD1 (5 bases). Germline lookup yields CDR1 MNHEY and CDR2 SVGAGI. Trimming pared 6 bases from V and 1 base from J, leaving 12 bases between. CDR3 length: 14 residues. The CDR3: CASSVWGGNTEAFF. CDR3 nucleotides: TGTGCCAGCAGCGTCTGGGGGGGGAACACTGAAGCTTTCTTT.

The chain couples TRBV6-6 to TRBJ2-7; the match to TRBD1 covers 10 bases. Germline CDR1 is MNHNY and CDR2 is SVGAGI (reference sequence). CDR3 length: 13 amino acids. V lost 5 bases and J lost 5; bases outside the gene matches: 3. This chain's CDR3 is CASSTGQGHEQYF. DNA for the CDR3: TGTGCCAGCAGTACGGGACAGGGGCACGAGCAGTACTTC.